The 25 T cell receptor beta chains listed next were all sequenced from one sample in a study of CD8 T cells in Susac syndrome. An input of roughly 0.5 to 1 ug of RNA was subjected to reverse transcription using random hexamers. One entry per CDR3 protein results from TCRdb running MiXCR on the immunoSEQ multiplex PCR reads. The sample yields 50,000 to 55,000 distinct CDR3 sequences, roughly 94% seen once. Source material: CD8+ T cells from PBMCs. The receptors stem from a human donor with Susac syndrome.

This chain uses TRBV2 with TRBJ2-7, with 7 bases fitting TRBD1. Germline CDR1 reads SNHLY; CDR2 reads FYNNEI. V trimming: 6 bases; J trimming: 1 base; junction bases outside the gene matches: 0. The CDR3 extends over 12 amino acids. The CDR3 DNA is TGTGCCAGCAGGGGACAGTCCTACGAGCAGTACTTC. Protein product: CASRGQSYEQYF.

This chain links TRBV12-5 with TRBJ2-3; D unresolved. The CDR3 spans 13 residues. Trimming took off 0 bases at V and 0 bases at J, with 1 base between the two ends. The germline CDR1 and CDR2 sequences are LGHNT and FRNRAP. The CDR3 here is CASGLVSTDTQYF. As DNA, the CDR3 is TGTGCTAGTGGTTTGGTTAGCACAGATACGCAGTATTTT.

Only one count was recorded for this clonotype. The J gene is TRBJ2-1, the V gene TRBV9; TRBD1 matches at 7 bases. The ends lost 0 bases at V and 6 bases at J; junction bases unmatched: 6. Germline V lookup: CDR1 SGDLS, CDR2 YYNGEE. This CDR3 region has 15 residues. The CDR3 nucleotides read TGTGCCAGCAGCGTAGTTAAGGGGGCTGGCAATGAGCAGTTCTTC. It specifies CASSVVKGAGNEQFF.

The CDR3 DNA reads as TGTGCCAGCAGCTCAGGAGACGCCGCCGGGACCGGGAAACTGTTTTTT. Translation gives CASSSGDAAGTGKLFF. This chain joins TRBV7-9 and TRBJ1-4, with a weak D call TRBD1 (5 bases). Per germline, CDR1 SEHNR and CDR2 FQNEAQ (reference sequence). The V gene lost 4 bases and the J gene lost 11 bases, with 23 bases spanning the gap. This CDR3 contains 16 residues.

The genes are TRBV5-4 and TRBJ1-3, with D unclear. The CDR3 has 15 residues. Trimming shortened V by 1 base and J by 0 bases, and 8 bases separated the two germline ends. Germline values: CDR1 SGHNT, CDR2 YYREEE (reference sequence). CDR3 in amino acids: CASSLILRSGNTIYF. CDR3 coding DNA: TGTGCCAGCAGCTTGATACTTCGCTCTGGAAACACCATATATTTT.

This clonotype came up once. This CDR3 reads CASSLRSYPNYNEQFF. The DNA for the CDR3 is TGTGCCAGCAGCTTAAGGTCCTACCCAAACTACAATGAGCAGTTCTTC. The V and J genes are TRBV7-9 and TRBJ2-1; D is undetermined. CDR3 length: 16 residues. Germline lookup yields CDR1 SEHNR and CDR2 FQNEAQ (reference sequence). V was cut by 2 bases and J by 3 bases, with 14 bases left in between.

The chain links TRBV20-1 to TRBJ2-3, with 7 bases that match TRBD1. V lost 0 bases and J lost 0; bases outside the gene matches: 6. The CDR3 has 16 residues. Per germline, CDR1 DFQATT and CDR2 SNEGSKA (reference sequence). The CDR3 nucleotides are TGCAGTGCTAGAGATCTTGGACAGGTCAGCACAGATACGCAGTATTTT. Its protein is CSARDLGQVSTDTQYF.

The CDR3 bases are TGTGCCAGCAGCTTCCTGAGCGGAGGCACAGATACGCAGTATTTT. Translating gives CASSFLSGGTDTQYF. The rearrangement joins TRBV7-9 to TRBJ2-3; TRBD2 is a possible D gene (5 bases). Germline V lookup: CDR1 SEHNR, CDR2 FQNEAQ (reference sequence). CDR3 length equals 15 residues. Trimming cost V 3 bases and J 1 base, with 11 bases left between them.

This clonotype was seen more than once but under ten times. V is TRBV18 and J is TRBJ1-1; 8 nucleotides align to TRBD1. There are 14 residues in the CDR3. V lost 3 bases and J lost 1; bases outside the gene matches: 1. The germline V gene has CDR1 KGHSH and CDR2 LQKENI. CDR3 sequence (DNA): TGTGCCAGCTCACCCGGACAGGGGAACACTGAAGCTTTCTTT. As protein: CASSPGQGNTEAFF.

The V gene is TRBV5-1, the J gene TRBJ2-2; D remains ambiguous. Germline V lookup: CDR1 SGHRS, CDR2 YFSETQ. V lost 4 bases and J 7 bases, leaving 8 bases between the germline ends. The CDR3 is made up of 12 amino acids. The CDR3 is CASSAEFGELFF. CDR3 DNA sequence: TGCGCCAGCAGCGCGGAATTCGGGGAGCTGTTTTTT.

CDR3 sequence: CSATGNSPNNSPLHF. The DNA of the CDR3 is TGCAGTGCAACAGGAAATAGCCCTAATAATTCACCCCTCCACTTT. The V gene is TRBV20-1, the J gene TRBJ1-6; TRBD1 is a possible D gene (5 bases). The CDR3 is 15 amino acids. V lost 6 bases and J lost 5, with 17 bases in between. CDR1 is DFQATT, CDR2 SNEGSKA, per germline (reference sequence).

V and J are TRBV6-6 and TRBJ1-2; D unclear. V was cut by 2 bases and J by 10 bases, with 8 bases left in between. The germline V gene has CDR1 MNHNY and CDR2 SVGAGI (reference sequence). The CDR3 contains 11 residues. CDR3 in amino acids: CASSYGGDYTF. DNA for the CDR3: TGTGCCAGCAGTTACGGTGGAGACTACACCTTC.

This chain uses TRBV4-3 with TRBJ1-2; D unclear. V was trimmed by 1 base and J by 8 bases, leaving 14 bases between them. Germline V CDR1 and CDR2: LGHNA, YSLEER. This CDR3 region has 14 residues. CDR3 amino acids: CASSQATVLRGYTF. CDR3 DNA sequence: TGCGCCAGCAGCCAAGCTACGGTCCTACGGGGCTACACCTTC.

This chain connects TRBV29-1 to TRBJ2-3, with 10 bases fitting TRBD1. The V and J ends lost 4 bases and 5 bases, in that order; junction bases with no gene match: 15. This CDR3 has 17 residues. Germline V gene sequence: CDR1 SQVTM, CDR2 ANQGSEA. In nucleotides, the CDR3 is TGCAGCGTTGGGTTGAGGGGACAGGGGAGGCCGCAAGATACGCAGTATTTT. Translated: CSVGLRGQGRPQDTQYF.

This chain joins TRBV28 and TRBJ2-1, with 7 positions matching TRBD1. The junction had 8 bases not matched to a gene; V was cut back by 5 bases and J by 4 bases. This CDR3 is 15 amino acids long. Germline V gene sequence: CDR1 MDHEN, CDR2 SYDVKM. CDR3 sequence: CASSELTGPYNEQFF. CDR3 nucleotide sequence: TGTGCCAGCAGTGAGTTGACAGGGCCGTACAATGAGCAGTTCTTC.

The chain couples TRBV14 to TRBJ1-2, with D maybe TRBD1 (5 bases). The CDR3 runs to 14 residues. CDR1 and CDR2 from the germline V gene are SGHDN and FVKESK. V lost 1 base and J lost 7, with 13 bases in between. This chain's CDR3 is CASSQGQSPTGYTF. CDR3 nucleotide sequence: TGTGCCAGCAGCCAAGGACAGTCGCCGACTGGCTACACCTTC. The entire variable domain, with the rest obtained from reference TRBV14 and TRBJ1-2, is as follows: EAGVTQFPSHSVIEKGQTVTLRCDPISGHDNLYWYRRVMGKEIKFLLHFVKESKQDESGMPNNRFLAERTGGTYSTLKVQPAELEDSGVYFCASSQGQSPTGYTFGSGTRLTVV.

The chain combines TRBV2 with TRBJ2-6; D is possibly TRBD1 (5 bases). The CDR3 runs 15 residues. With 4 bases removed from V and 1 base from J, the gap between germline ends came to 8 bases. From germline, CDR1 is SNHLY and CDR2 FYNNEI. In DNA, the CDR3 is TGTGCCAGCAGTGTAAGGGGATCTGGGGCCAACGTCCTGACTTTC. Its protein is CASSVRGSGANVLTF.

CDR3 protein: CSAVISQNTEAFF. The CDR3 nucleotides read TGCAGCGCCGTTATTAGCCAGAACACTGAAGCTTTCTTT. The V and J genes are TRBV29-1 and TRBJ1-1; D is uncertain. The CDR3 runs to 13 residues. The V gene lost 7 bases and the J gene lost 1 base, with 13 bases spanning the gap. Germline lookup yields CDR1 SQVTM and CDR2 ANQGSEA. The complete variable domain, with remaining parts taken from reference TRBV29-1 and TRBJ1-1, reads SAVISQKPSRDICQRGTSLTIQCQVDSQVTMMFWYRQQPGQSLTLIATANQGSEATYESGFVIDKFPISRPNLTFSTLTVSNMSPEDSSIYLCSAVISQNTEAFFGQGTRLTVV.

This chain links TRBV4-1 with TRBJ2-5; 7 nucleotides align to TRBD2. The J segment lost 0 bases and the V segment lost 4 bases, leaving 5 bases of the junction unmatched. Per germline, CDR1 MGHRA and CDR2 YSYEKL. CDR3 length: 15 residues. CDR3 sequence (DNA): TGCGCCAGCAGCCCTCCAACTAGCGACCAAGAGACCCAGTACTTC. Translating gives CASSPPTSDQETQYF.

This sequence joins TRBV28 and TRBJ2-3; 7 nucleotides agree with TRBD2. The V gene end was trimmed by 5 bases and the J gene end by 0 bases; junction bases not matched to a gene: 11. The CDR3 runs 17 residues. CDR1 and CDR2 from the germline V gene are MDHEN and SYDVKM. CDR3 protein: CASSHSLLAESTDTQYF. The CDR3 nucleotides are TGTGCCAGCAGTCATAGTCTTCTAGCGGAAAGCACAGATACGCAGTATTTT.

The chain employs TRBV6-5 and TRBJ2-7; TRBD1 might be the D (5 bases). CDR1 and CDR2 (germline): MNHEY, SVGAGI. The CDR3 extends over 15 amino acids. V lost 2 bases and J lost 1, with 12 bases in between. The chain's CDR3 is CASSYQPGLSYEQYF. The CDR3, as DNA: TGTGCCAGCAGTTACCAGCCAGGGTTGTCCTACGAGCAGTACTTC.

This sequence joins TRBV18 and TRBJ2-3, with 7 bases identical to TRBD2. Germline V CDR1 and CDR2: KGHSH, LQKENI. Trimming cost V 3 bases and J 4 bases; bases outside gene matches: 10. CDR3 size: 16 residues. The CDR3 nucleotides read TGTGCCAGCTCACCCGGGGACTACCCACGAGCAGATACGCAGTATTTT. Protein product: CASSPGDYPRADTQYF.

This clonotype was seen a single time. The chain carries TRBV20-1 and TRBJ2-5; D possibly corresponds to TRBD2 (5 bases). Trimming pared 0 bases from V and 7 bases from J, leaving 24 bases between. Germline assignment: CDR1 DFQATT and CDR2 SNEGSKA (reference sequence). The CDR3 has 17 residues. The CDR3 nucleotides are TGCAGTGCTAGAGATATCCTTATCGAGCTAGCCCAACCGACCCAGTACTTC. As protein: CSARDILIELAQPTQYF.

The CDR3 nucleotides read TGTGCCAGCAGCTTACCGGGCCGGGAGGGGGAGCTGTTTTTT. It encodes CASSLPGREGELFF. The chain combines TRBV9 with TRBJ2-2; D is possibly TRBD2 (6 bases). Germline assignment: CDR1 SGDLS and CDR2 YYNGEE. CDR3 length: 14 residues. Trimming shortened V by 4 bases and J by 8 bases, and 15 bases separated the two germline ends.

The chain combines TRBV2 with TRBJ1-2, with D unresolved. From germline, CDR1 is SNHLY and CDR2 FYNNEI. The length of the CDR3 is 12 residues. V dropped 6 bases and J dropped 3 bases, with 8 bases sitting between them. This CDR3 is CASSNSDYGYTF. In DNA form, the CDR3 reads TGTGCCAGCAGCAACTCCGACTATGGCTACACCTTC.